This TCR beta chain was sequenced during a study of PD-1 blockade in classical Hodgkin lymphoma. Study results and limitations: Newly diagnosed patients reportedly had lower baseline TCR diversity than healthy donors. Significant TCR diversity gains by C4D1 occurred in CD4+ but not CD8+ cells. Nivolumab initiated under 1 year post-ASCT led to patient exclusion.

All trial patients relapsed after autologous stem cell transplantation. Only in-frame clones appear in the TCRdb table, and some are missing; sequencing was by immunoSEQ multiplex PCR. The sample consists of about 41,000 clones, 76% of them appearing once. This clone has a count of ten or more. Its antigen is as yet unknown. The CDR3 covers 15 residues. The V end was cut by 6 bases, the J end by 4 bases, with 16 bases between. CDR1 is SNHLY, CDR2 FYNNEI, per germline. The sequencing used peripheral blood mononuclear cells (PBMCs), collected at baseline. This receptor was obtained from a human donor with classical Hodgkin lymphoma. This chain connects TRBV2 to TRBJ1-5; maybe TRBD1 (6 bases). The CDR3 DNA follows: TGTGCCAGCAGCCCGACAGGAGGAAGGAATCAGCCCCAGCATTTT. Translated, it gives CASSPTGGRNQPQHF.